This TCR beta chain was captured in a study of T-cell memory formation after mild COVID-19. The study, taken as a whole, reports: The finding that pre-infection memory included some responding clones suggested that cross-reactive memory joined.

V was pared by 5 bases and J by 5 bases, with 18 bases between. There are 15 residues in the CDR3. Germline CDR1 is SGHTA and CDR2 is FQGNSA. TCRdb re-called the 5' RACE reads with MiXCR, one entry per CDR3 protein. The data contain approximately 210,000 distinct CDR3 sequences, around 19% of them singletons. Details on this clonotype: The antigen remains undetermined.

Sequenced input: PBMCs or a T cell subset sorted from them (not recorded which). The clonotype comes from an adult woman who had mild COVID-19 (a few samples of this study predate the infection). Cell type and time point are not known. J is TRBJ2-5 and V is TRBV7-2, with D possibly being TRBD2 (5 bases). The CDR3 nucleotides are TGTGCCAGCAGCCTGTCCGGACCCCGGAGGGAGACCCAGTACTTC. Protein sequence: CASSLSGPRRETQYF.